This TCR beta chain was sequenced during a study of blood T cell repertoires in COVID-19. Across the whole study: The study drew acute and convalescent COVID-19 samples from the United States, Italy and Spain. PBMCs, B-cell-depleted T cells, or T cells were the source of the cDNA or gDNA that made up the material.

Between the trimmed V and J ends, which lost 3 bases and 6 bases, there was a span of 19 bases. Germline V gene sequence: CDR1 SGHNT, CDR2 YYREEE (reference sequence). The CDR3 sequence is 15 residues long. This clone was seen once. As originally analysed: Researchers report that nucleated cell counts were estimated from reference gene primer amplification. Sequencing used immunoSEQ multiplex PCR; TCRdb keeps in-frame clones, though not all of them. The V and J calls and clone size are taken from that table; D and trimming were inferred from the DNA. The profile covers tens of thousands of clones, with 70% to 90% appearing a single time and 3.5% to 5.5% taken by the ten largest.

The clonotype originates from a man between 60 and 75 years old with acute or convalescent COVID-19. The sample consisted of peripheral blood. The V gene is TRBV5-4, the J gene TRBJ2-7; tentative D call: TRBD2 (6 bases). The CDR3 DNA reads as TGTGCCAGCAGCTACCCCTCTAGCGAATCAAGCGAGCAGTACTTC. It codes for CASSYPSSESSEQYF.